The subject of this entry is one TCR beta chain. The sample comes from a study of cytotoxic CD8 clonotypes in ibrutinib-treated CLL. The protocol was immunoSEQ multiplex PCR, while the TCRdb copy is restricted to in-frame clones and leaves out a portion. The sample carries about 310,000 clones, 80% recorded once. This sequence was found in a human donor with chronic lymphocytic leukemia. Sample: PBMCs, taken before ibrutinib treatment.

The CDR3 nucleotides are TGTGCCTGGCTGGGTCGAGCTAATGAAAAACTGTTTTTT. Its protein is CAWLGRANEKLFF. The chain employs TRBV30 and TRBJ1-4; D ambiguous. Trimming removed 5 bases at V and 3 bases at J, with 10 bases between. The CDR3 runs to 13 residues. Looked up from germline, CDR1 is GTSNPN and CDR2 is SVGIG (reference sequence). The complete variable domain, with remaining parts taken from reference TRBV30 and TRBJ1-4, reads SQTIHQWPATLVQPVGSPLSLECTVEGTSNPNLYWYRQAAGRGLQLLFYSVGIGQISSEVPQNLSASRPQDRQFILSSKKLLLSDSGFYLCAWLGRANEKLFFGSGTQLSVL.